Listed below are T cell receptor beta chains from one sample, sequenced in a study of cytomegalovirus exposure and HLA in healthy donors. Here immunoSEQ multiplex PCR was the method, and the copy in TCRdb shows in-frame clones only, minus some. The sample shows 90,000 to 150,000 clones, approximately 15% of them seen only once. The material sequenced was PBMCs. These TCRs come from a woman under 30 in good health and CMV-seronegative. The conserved cysteine and the conserved F or W are not part of the CDR3 here. Fields, in order: V gene, J gene, CDR3 protein.

>TRBV14|TRBJ2-7
ASSQLARTGSYEQY
>TRBV5-6|TRBJ2-1
ASSFRGSSYNEQF
>TRBV6-5|TRBJ2-7
ASSYSGARDYEQY
>TRBV4-1|TRBJ1-6
ASSQGAGVSPLH
>TRBV11-1|TRBJ1-1
ASSPRQGAGTEAF
>TRBV5-4|TRBJ1-2
ASSRTGRRVYGYT
>TRBV19|TRBJ2-3
ASSIGILWTDTQY
>TRBV30|TRBJ1-4
ACHDPLGREKLF
>TRBV30|TRBJ1-6
AWNLLEPNSPLH
>TRBV27|TRBJ1-2
ASSLTSGTAYHGYT
>TRBV5-1|TRBJ2-7
ASSLVAEGINEQY
>TRBV6-4|TRBJ2-1
ASSESGASYNEQF
>TRBV6-6|TRBJ2-5
ASSYDYPGGETQY
>TRBV6-5|TRBJ2-7
ASSYSGGGSYEQY
>TRBV30|TRBJ1-6
AWSPDRVSPLH
>TRBV6-5|TRBJ1-5
ASSAQLDQPQH
>TRBV28|TRBJ2-3
ASSISERNTDTQY
>TRBV27|TRBJ2-5
ASSLSRGNRTQY
>TRBV19|TRBJ2-1
ASSYMAGGRDNEQF
>TRBV18|TRBJ2-3
ASSAGQGEADTQY
>TRBV6-4|TRBJ1-1
ASSQGQGNTEAF
>TRBV5-1|TRBJ2-7
ASSSTGGPSYEQY
>TRBV28|TRBJ1-2
ASSLPATGGYGYT
>TRBV29-1|TRBJ1-2
SVGQDQYGYT
>TRBV5-1|TRBJ2-7
ASSGTVSYEQY
>TRBV5-3|TRBJ2-1
ARSLEGGPCNEQF
>TRBV6-6|TRBJ1-2
ASSFPPSGVGGYT
>TRBV6-5|TRBJ1-2
ASSYGARDNYGYT
>TRBV5-1|TRBJ1-5
ASSLEGRVDQPQH
>TRBV28|TRBJ2-7
ASSLYGQGADEQY
>TRBV29-1|TRBJ1-2
SVDRGVYGYT
>TRBV2|TRBJ2-3
ASRLLASGGRGDTQY
>TRBV30|TRBJ1-1
AWSAPDRGNTEAF
>TRBV2|TRBJ2-7
ASSEVGEGEQY
>TRBV5-6|TRBJ1-1
ASSRVRGQAF
>TRBV5-1|TRBJ1-2
ASSLGDREYGYT
>TRBV6-6|TRBJ1-6
ASSYSDRPDALH
>TRBV2|TRBJ2-7
ASSGGLAGSYEQY
>TRBV28|TRBJ1-5
ASGGAGQPQH
>TRBV10-3|TRBJ1-1
AISHPGQGVDTEAF
>TRBV27|TRBJ1-2
ASSLSKGNNYGYT
>TRBV2|TRBJ2-7
ASSANLGTVVSYEQY
>TRBV28|TRBJ2-7
ASRRTGPYEQY
>TRBV5-4|TRBJ2-7
ASSPAGATYEQY
>TRBV5-1|TRBJ2-3
ASSFWGVGTDTQY
>TRBV6-1|TRBJ1-2
ASSEGQGYGYT
>TRBV28|TRBJ2-2
ASRKAGRKTGELF
>TRBV5-1|TRBJ2-7
ASSLAGNEQY